Below are 30 T cell receptor beta chains sequenced from a single sample in a study of blood T cells in healthy people across ages. A sample-barcoded 5' primer and a J-beta primer mix were used in a second PCR of about 7 to 12 cycles. Each CDR3 protein is one row after TCRdb ran MiXCR on the 5' RACE reads. The table records some 860,000 distinct CDR3 sequences, roughly 50% of them present only once. The source material was blood. The receptors derive from a middle-aged man in good health.

In its sample, this clonotype was seen once. The rearrangement uses TRBV9 and TRBJ2-7, with 10 bases that match TRBD2. J was trimmed by 5 bases and V by 0 bases; bases with no gene match: 11. This CDR3 spans 17 amino acids. The germline gives CDR1 SGDLS, CDR2 YYNGEE. CDR3 protein: CASSVGLAGDLEHEQYF. CDR3 in DNA: TGTGCCAGCAGCGTAGGGCTAGCGGGAGATCTAGAGCACGAGCAGTACTTC.

The chain links TRBV28 to TRBJ2-5; the match to TRBD2 covers 13 bases. V trimming: 6 bases; J trimming: 11 bases; junction bases outside the gene matches: 12. This CDR3 contains 15 residues. Per the germline V gene, CDR1 is MDHEN and CDR2 is SYDVKM. CDR3: CASSGTSGKEDEQYF. CDR3 nucleotides: TGTGCCAGCAGCGGGACTAGCGGGAAGGAGGATGAGCAGTACTTC.

J is TRBJ2-7 and V is TRBV27; 7 nucleotides match TRBD2. The germline gives CDR1 MNHEY, CDR2 SMNVEV (reference sequence). This CDR3 is built from 19 residues. The J segment lost 2 bases and the V segment lost 1 base, leaving 17 bases of the junction unmatched. CDR3 in DNA: TGTGCCAGCAGTTTATTGTCCTCGGTCGGGGGGAGGGTAACCTACGAGCAGTACTTC. Translating it yields CASSLLSSVGGRVTYEQYF.

V gene TRBV6-2 or TRBV6-3 combines with J gene TRBJ2-2; unclear D gene. Germline CDR1 is MNHEY and CDR2 is SVGEGT. V was trimmed by 2 bases and J by 2 bases, leaving 18 bases between them. The CDR3 totals 18 residues. DNA for the CDR3: TGTGCCAGCAGTTACCCTCAAGTGTTAGGAGCTAACACCGGGGAGCTGTTTTTT. Its protein is CASSYPQVLGANTGELFF.

This clonotype was found once. The chain employs TRBV10-3 and TRBJ1-4; TRBD1 is a possible D gene (6 bases). Germline-derived CDR1 and CDR2 are ENHRY and SYGVKD. Trimming cost V 7 bases and J 0 bases, with 21 bases left between them. CDR3 size: 18 residues. The chain's CDR3 is CAITSGTPVTATNEKLFF. CDR3 bases: TGTGCCATCACCAGCGGGACACCCGTTACCGCAACTAATGAAAAACTGTTTTTT.

This clonotype was recorded once. The rearrangement links TRBV20-1 to TRBJ2-2, with D unclear. This CDR3 comprises 12 residues. Deletions cut 2 bases from V and 6 bases from J, with 7 bases between. Germline V gene lookup returns CDR1 DFQATT and CDR2 SNEGSKA (reference sequence). The CDR3 is CSARRVAGELFF. The CDR3 DNA follows: TGCAGTGCTAGAAGGGTCGCCGGGGAGCTGTTTTTT.

This chain links TRBV7-9 with TRBJ2-1, with 9 bases fitting TRBD2. The germline gives CDR1 SEHNR, CDR2 FQNEAQ (reference sequence). Unmatched junction bases numbered 11, after V lost 8 bases and J lost 9 bases. CDR3 length: 14 amino acids. The CDR3 here is CASGDGTSTSEQFF. In nucleotides, the CDR3 is TGTGCCAGCGGCGATGGGACTAGCACAAGTGAGCAGTTCTTC.

The chain recombines TRBV3-1 with TRBJ1-2; tentatively, D is TRBD1 (5 bases). Germline V gene sequence: CDR1 LGHDT, CDR2 YNNKEL (reference sequence). Trimming left V 4 bases short and J 2 bases short, with 14 bases between. CDR3 length equals 15 residues. This CDR3 reads CASSPRDRPNYGYTF. The CDR3 nucleotides are TGTGCCAGCAGCCCCAGGGACCGCCCAAACTATGGCTACACCTTC.

This clonotype was found a few times. This chain links TRBV9 with TRBJ2-5; maybe TRBD2 (6 bases). The J call may be in error: the DNA end matches TRBJ2-7 better. The CDR3 length is 12 residues. Looked up from germline, CDR1 is SGDLS and CDR2 is YYNGEE. The CDR3 nucleotides are TGTGCCAGCAGCGGGGCGGGATACGAGCAGTACTTC. This translates into CASSGAGYEQYF.

This clonotype was recorded only once. This chain uses TRBV5-1 with TRBJ2-3; tentative D call: TRBD2 (5 bases). V lost 0 bases and J 4 bases, leaving 15 bases between the germline ends. The V gene's germline CDR1 is SGHRS and CDR2 YFSETQ. The CDR3 loop spans 16 amino acids. The CDR3 region is CASSLGLAAPSDTQYF. The CDR3 DNA reads as TGCGCCAGCAGCTTGGGGCTAGCAGCCCCATCAGATACGCAGTATTTT.

This chain connects TRBV6-5 to TRBJ2-5; 8 bases fit TRBD1. The junction had 3 bases not matched to a gene; V was cut back by 2 bases and J by 4 bases. From germline, CDR1 is MNHEY and CDR2 SVGAGI. The CDR3 length is 14 residues. The CDR3 spells CASSYRTGRETQYF. The CDR3 nucleotides read TGTGCCAGCAGTTACCGGACAGGGAGAGAGACCCAGTACTTC.

The chain employs TRBV27 and TRBJ2-5; 9 bases line up with TRBD2. Germline V gene lookup returns CDR1 MNHEY and CDR2 SMNVEV (reference sequence). V shed 7 bases and J 11 bases; nucleotides not matched to a gene: 17. The length of the CDR3 is 15 residues. DNA of the CDR3: TGTGCCAGCACCATCCGACTAGCGGTGGAGGTTGAGCAGTACTTC. Its translation: CASTIRLAVEVEQYF.

J is TRBJ1-2 and V is TRBV19; D is undetermined. The CDR3 sequence is 12 residues long. The germline CDR1 and CDR2 sequences are LNHDA and SQIVND (reference sequence). V lost 3 bases and J 7 bases, leaving 9 bases between the germline ends. CDR3 DNA: TGTGCCAGTAGTATTAACCAGGCTGGCTACACCTTC. Translated: CASSINQAGYTF.

This clonotype was detected only a few times. The chain combines TRBV5-1 with TRBJ2-3; 13 nucleotides line up with TRBD2. This CDR3 is built from 18 residues. Germline CDR1 and CDR2: SGHRS and YFSETQ. V gave up 0 bases and J gave up 2 bases; unmatched junction bases: 6. CDR3 protein: CASSLEGTSGVFTDTQYF. The CDR3 coding sequence is TGCGCCAGCAGCTTGGAGGGGACTAGCGGGGTCTTCACAGATACGCAGTATTTT.

The V call is TRBV14, the J call TRBJ2-1, with D possibly TRBD1 on 5 matching bases. Germline V gene sequence: CDR1 SGHDN, CDR2 FVKESK. Trimming took 0 bases from V and 10 from J, leaving 7 bases between them. CDR3 length: 12 residues. The CDR3 DNA reads TGTGCCAGCAGCCAAGACAGGGTCGAGCAGTTCTTC. Translated, it gives CASSQDRVEQFF.

The V call is TRBV7-2, the J call TRBJ2-7; maybe TRBD1 (6 bases). CDR1 is SGHTA, CDR2 FQGNSA, per germline. This CDR3 is 19 amino acids long. V lost 0 bases and J lost 0, with 21 bases in between. The chain's CDR3 is CASSLAGFGPQGLSYEQYF. The CDR3 coding sequence is TGTGCCAGCAGCTTAGCAGGGTTCGGGCCACAGGGTCTCTCCTACGAGCAGTACTTC. Full variable domain (remainder filled in from reference TRBV7-2 and TRBJ2-7): GAGVSQSPSNKVTEKGKDVELRCDPISGHTALYWYRQSLGQGLEFLIYFQGNSAPDKSGLPSDRFSAERTGGSVSTLTIQRTQQEDSAVYLCASSLAGFGPQGLSYEQYFGPGTRLTVT.

The genes are TRBV12-3 or TRBV12-4 and TRBJ2-3; TRBD2 matches 8 bases. The V segment lost 6 bases and the J segment 0 bases; nucleotides outside the gene matches: 11. CDR3 length: 17 amino acids. The CDR3 reads CASRPLLAVPSTDTQYF. DNA of the CDR3: TGTGCCAGCAGACCCCTACTAGCGGTTCCTAGCACAGATACGCAGTATTTT.

The gene calls are TRBV12-3 or TRBV12-4 and TRBJ1-2; 8 bases align to TRBD1. The V and J ends lost 7 bases and 2 bases, in that order; junction bases with no gene match: 9. CDR3 size: 15 residues. This CDR3 is CASTRDRLPNYGYTF. In DNA form, the CDR3 reads TGTGCCAGCACCCGGGACAGGCTACCAAACTATGGCTACACCTTC.

The chain uses TRBV7-2 and TRBJ1-3; D remains unclear. The V and J ends lost 4 bases and 0 bases respectively, with 7 bases between them. CDR1 is SGHTA and CDR2 is FQGNSA in the germline V gene. There are 14 residues in the CDR3. DNA of the CDR3: TGTGCCAGCAGCTATACTACCTCTGGAAACACCATATATTTT. Residues: CASSYTTSGNTIYF.

The CDR3 nucleotides read TGCGCCAGCAGCACGGGACAGGGGATATGGTATGATTCACCCCTCCACTTT. Its translation is CASSTGQGIWYDSPLHF. The genes are TRBV5-1 and TRBJ1-6; 10 nucleotides align to TRBD1. Germline loops: CDR1 SGHRS, CDR2 YFSETQ. The junction had 12 bases not matched to a gene; V was cut back by 4 bases and J by 8 bases. The CDR3 has 17 amino acids.

The V gene is TRBV7-2, the J gene TRBJ2-7; D might be TRBD1 (5 bases). Trimming cost V 5 bases and J 7 bases, with 18 bases left between them. This CDR3 comprises 14 residues. Germline lookup yields CDR1 SGHTA and CDR2 FQGNSA. The CDR3 nucleotides are TGTGCCAGCAGCCCCCTCCAGGGCCTAAGGGAGCAGTACTTC. As protein: CASSPLQGLREQYF.

This clonotype was seen once. The chain links TRBV15 to TRBJ2-4, with D perhaps matching TRBD1 (5 bases). Germline V lookup: CDR1 LNHNV, CDR2 YYDKDF (reference sequence). This CDR3 region has 15 residues. V was trimmed by 3 bases and J by 1 base, leaving 10 bases between them. This CDR3 reads CATSRPSGAKNIQYF. The CDR3 DNA sequence: TGTGCCACCAGCAGGCCCTCAGGGGCCAAAAACATTCAGTACTTC.

The J gene is TRBJ2-7, the V gene TRBV28; 11 nucleotides align to TRBD2. The CDR3 contains 16 residues. V lost 4 bases and J lost 3; bases outside the gene matches: 8. Germline V gene sequence: CDR1 MDHEN, CDR2 SYDVKM. The CDR3 sequence is CASSSSGGIFNYEQYF. In DNA form, the CDR3 reads TGTGCCAGCAGTTCTAGCGGGGGGATCTTTAACTACGAGCAGTACTTC.

This chain connects TRBV6-2 or TRBV6-3 to TRBJ2-1; D is unresolved. Trimming took off 7 bases at V and 1 base at J, with 14 bases between the two ends. CDR1 and CDR2 (germline): MNHEY, SVGEGT. The CDR3 is made up of 15 amino acids. The CDR3 region is CASTMSKRSYNEQFF. CDR3 nucleotide sequence: TGTGCCAGCACCATGAGTAAGAGGTCCTACAATGAGCAGTTCTTC.

The sample holds a few counts of this clonotype. V usage is TRBV4-1 and J usage is TRBJ1-1; TRBD1 aligns across 7 bases. Germline CDR1 is MGHRA and CDR2 is YSYEKL. Trimming removed 0 bases from V and 8 bases from J; junction bases left unmatched: 9. The CDR3 covers 15 residues. CDR3 amino acids: CASSQDRTGVAEAFF. CDR3 DNA: TGCGCCAGCAGCCAAGACCGAACAGGGGTGGCAGAAGCTTTCTTT.

This rearrangement joins TRBV15 to TRBJ2-1; D gene unclear. Germline CDR1 is LNHNV and CDR2 is YYDKDF (reference sequence). The V gene lost 3 bases and the J gene lost 5 bases, with 14 bases spanning the gap. This CDR3 is built from 15 residues. This CDR3 reads CATSSPWTPNNEQFF. The CDR3 coding sequence is TGTGCCACCAGCAGTCCCTGGACCCCCAACAATGAGCAGTTCTTC.

The gene calls are TRBV12-3 or TRBV12-4 and TRBJ2-6; D possibly matches TRBD1 or TRBD2 (6 bases each). The CDR3 consists of 15 residues. V was clipped by 3 bases and J by 2 bases, with 8 bases between them. DNA for the CDR3: TGTGCCAGCAGTTTCGGGGGCCCTGGGGCCAACGTCCTGACTTTC. It yields the protein CASSFGGPGANVLTF.

This clonotype has more than one count but fewer than ten. The CDR3 region has the DNA TGTGCCAGCAGCTTTAGAGGAGATCGGCAGGACTATGGCTACACCTTC. Its translation: CASSFRGDRQDYGYTF. The chain carries TRBV7-8 and TRBJ1-2; D gene unclear. From germline, CDR1 is SGHVS and CDR2 FQNEAQ. The CDR3 extends over 16 amino acids. The V and J ends lost 3 bases and 3 bases respectively, with 17 bases between them. Full variable domain (remainder filled in from reference TRBV7-8 and TRBJ1-2): GAGVSQSPRYKVAKRGQDVALRCDPISGHVSLFWYQQALGQGPEFLTYFQNEAQLDKSGLPSDRFFAERPEGSVSTLKIQRTQQEDSAVYLCASSFRGDRQDYGYTFGSGTRLTVV.

The chain links TRBV15 to TRBJ2-3; D may be TRBD2 (5 bases). V was clipped by 8 bases and J by 3 bases, with 21 bases between them. Germline CDR1 is LNHNV and CDR2 is YYDKDF (reference sequence). The CDR3 spans 16 residues. The DNA for the CDR3 is TGTGCCACCTCCTCGGGCGGGCTCGGGTGGACAGATACGCAGTATTTT. Its protein is CATSSGGLGWTDTQYF.

The rearrangement uses TRBV5-1 and TRBJ1-6; D is unclear. Trimming pared 8 bases from V and 11 bases from J, leaving 14 bases between. Germline V CDR1 and CDR2: SGHRS, YFSETQ. The length of the CDR3 is 12 residues. CDR3 nucleotides: TGCGCCAGTAACTCCCCGGGGACACCCCTCCACTTT. Its protein product is CASNSPGTPLHF.